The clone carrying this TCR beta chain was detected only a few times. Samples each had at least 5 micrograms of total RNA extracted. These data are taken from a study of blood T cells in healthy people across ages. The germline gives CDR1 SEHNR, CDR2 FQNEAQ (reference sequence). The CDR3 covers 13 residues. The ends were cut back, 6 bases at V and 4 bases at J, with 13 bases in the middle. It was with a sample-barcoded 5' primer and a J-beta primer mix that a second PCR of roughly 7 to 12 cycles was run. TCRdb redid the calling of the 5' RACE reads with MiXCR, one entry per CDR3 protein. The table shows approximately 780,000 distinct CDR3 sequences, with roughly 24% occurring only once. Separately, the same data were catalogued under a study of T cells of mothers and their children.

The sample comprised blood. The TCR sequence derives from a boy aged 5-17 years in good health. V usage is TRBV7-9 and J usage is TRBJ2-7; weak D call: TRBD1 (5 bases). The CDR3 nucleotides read TGTGCCAGCAGAGGGGATGGGCTATACGAGCAGTACTTC. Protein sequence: CASRGDGLYEQYF.